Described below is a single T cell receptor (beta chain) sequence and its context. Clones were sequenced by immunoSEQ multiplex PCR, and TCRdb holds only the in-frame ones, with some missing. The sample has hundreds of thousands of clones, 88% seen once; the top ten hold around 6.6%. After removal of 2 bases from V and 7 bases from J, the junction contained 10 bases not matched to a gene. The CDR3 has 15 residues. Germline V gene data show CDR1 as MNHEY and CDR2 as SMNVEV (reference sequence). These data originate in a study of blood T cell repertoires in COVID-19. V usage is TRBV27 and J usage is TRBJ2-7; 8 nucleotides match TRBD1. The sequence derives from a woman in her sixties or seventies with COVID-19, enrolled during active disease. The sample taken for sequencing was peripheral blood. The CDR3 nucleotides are TGTGCCAGCAGTTTAACGACAGGGGACCTACGAGAGCAGTACTTC. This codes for CASSLTTGDLREQYF.